These 16 T cell receptor beta chains came from one sample sequenced in a study of cytomegalovirus exposure and HLA in healthy donors. In the PCR, 60 Vbeta and 13 Jbeta primers were used. The assay was immunoSEQ multiplex PCR, and TCRdb's table has in-frame clones only and misses some. The sample table sets out some 120,000 clones. The source material was PBMCs. The origin of the receptors is a man aged 25 to 40 in good health and CMV-seronegative.

This chain joins TRBV11-2 and TRBJ1-1, with TRBD1 as a possible D gene (6 bases). Trimming removed 3 bases from V and 3 bases from J, with 8 bases in between. CDR1 is SGHAT, CDR2 FQNNGV, per germline. The CDR3 is made up of 13 amino acids. CDR3 sequence reads: CASSFWGHTEAFF. The CDR3 DNA reads as TGTGCCAGCAGCTTCTGGGGGCACACTGAAGCTTTCTTT.

The V call is TRBV28, the J call TRBJ1-5, with 8 bases identical to TRBD1. V trimming: 5 bases; J trimming: 2 bases; junction bases outside the gene matches: 5. There are 15 residues in the CDR3. Germline V CDR1 and CDR2: MDHEN, SYDVKM. The CDR3 DNA sequence: TGTGCCAGCAGTCCAGACAGGGGAGGCAATCAGCCCCAGCATTTT. This sequence encodes CASSPDRGGNQPQHF.

The V and J genes are TRBV25-1 and TRBJ2-1; 10 bases fit TRBD2. V gave up 5 bases and J gave up 6 bases; unmatched junction bases: 4. The CDR3 spans 14 residues. Germline V CDR1 and CDR2: MGHDK, SYGVNS. The CDR3 sequence: CASSPRLAGNEQFF. Written as DNA, the CDR3 is TGTGCCAGCAGTCCCCGACTAGCGGGCAATGAGCAGTTCTTC.

The chain recombines TRBV29-1 with TRBJ1-1; D perhaps matches TRBD1 (5 bases). This CDR3 is 13 amino acids long. The germline V gene has CDR1 SQVTM and CDR2 ANQGSEA. Trimming took off 6 bases at V and 0 bases at J, with 11 bases between the two ends. The DNA of the CDR3 is TGCAGCGTGATGGACATTATGAACACTGAAGCTTTCTTT. This translates into CSVMDIMNTEAFF.

The rearrangement uses TRBV23-1 and TRBJ2-7; 7 bases agree with TRBD1. TRBV23-1 is noted as an ORF with a role that remains uncertain. Unmatched junction bases numbered 12, after V lost 8 bases and J lost 2 bases. The CDR3 loop spans 15 amino acids. The CDR3 DNA reads TGCGCCAGCGCTTCTACCGGGACAGAGCCCTACGAGCAGTACTTC. Residues: CASASTGTEPYEQYF.

V usage is TRBV5-1 and J usage is TRBJ1-1; TRBD1 aligns across 9 bases. V lost 5 bases and J lost 1; bases outside the gene matches: 12. The V gene's germline CDR1 is SGHRS and CDR2 YFSETQ. The CDR3 contains 17 residues. The CDR3 DNA reads TGCGCCAGCAGTTTCAGACAGGGGGGGTTTGGGAACACTGAAGCTTTCTTT. It encodes CASSFRQGGFGNTEAFF.

V and J are TRBV18 and TRBJ2-1; 7 bases agree with TRBD2. CDR3 size: 15 residues. After removal of 2 bases from V and 6 bases from J, the junction contained 7 bases not matched to a gene. Germline lookup yields CDR1 KGHSH and CDR2 LQKENI. The chain's CDR3 is CASSPSTSAGNEQFF. CDR3 nucleotide sequence: TGTGCCAGCTCACCATCCACTAGCGCAGGCAATGAGCAGTTCTTC.

On this clone: Other nucleotide sequences in the sample specify the same CDR3. The chain links TRBV5-6 to TRBJ2-1; 7 nucleotides line up with TRBD2. The J segment lost 7 bases and the V segment lost 0 bases, leaving 7 bases of the junction unmatched. The CDR3 contains 15 residues. The V gene's germline CDR1 is SGHDT and CDR2 YYEEEE. This CDR3 is CASSLGAAGTNEQFF. The CDR3 bases are TGTGCCAGCAGCTTGGGAGCAGCGGGGACGAATGAGCAGTTCTTC.

This rearrangement joins TRBV5-1 to TRBJ2-7; 10 bases map to TRBD1. This CDR3 region has 15 residues. V dropped 3 bases and J dropped 6; count of bases not matched to a gene: 9. Germline values: CDR1 SGHRS, CDR2 YFSETQ. The CDR3 reads CASSSSGTGVTEQYF. CDR3 sequence (DNA): TGCGCCAGCAGCTCGTCCGGGACAGGGGTTACCGAGCAGTACTTC. Combining the CDR3 with reference TRBV5-1 and TRBJ2-7 gives the whole variable domain KAGVTQTPRYLIKTRGQQVTLSCSPISGHRSVSWYQQTPGQGLQFLFEYFSETQRNKGNFPGRFSGRQFSNSRSEMNVSTLELGDSALYLCASSSSGTGVTEQYFGPGTRLTVT.

This rearrangement joins TRBV30 to TRBJ1-5; no reliable D call. The CDR3 sequence is 12 residues long. Germline CDR1 and CDR2: GTSNPN and SVGIG (reference sequence). V was clipped by 1 base and J by 9 bases, with 10 bases between them. For the CDR3, the DNA is TGTGCCTGGAGTGACGCCTCGGGGCCCCAGCATTTT. It codes for CAWSDASGPQHF.

The chain recombines TRBV19 with TRBJ2-1, with D perhaps matching TRBD2 (5 bases). The CDR3 spans 18 residues. Germline V lookup: CDR1 LNHDA, CDR2 SQIVND (reference sequence). V lost 1 base to trimming and J lost 0 bases, with 16 bases between them. The CDR3 region is CASSIVGLSGRSYNEQFF. In DNA, the CDR3 is TGTGCCAGTAGTATAGTGGGGTTAAGCGGACGCTCCTACAATGAGCAGTTCTTC.

This rearrangement joins TRBV7-9 to TRBJ1-2; D might be TRBD1 (6 bases). Germline values: CDR1 SEHNR, CDR2 FQNEAQ (reference sequence). V was trimmed by 5 bases and J by 0 bases, leaving 10 bases between them. This CDR3 region has 14 residues. CDR3 region: CASSPSGANYGYTF. CDR3 sequence (DNA): TGTGCCAGCAGCCCCTCAGGGGCTAACTATGGCTACACCTTC.

The CDR3 sequence: CASSADRANYEQYF. CDR3 DNA: TGTGCCAGCAGTGCGGACAGGGCCAACTACGAGCAGTACTTC. The chain employs TRBV2 and TRBJ2-7; the match to TRBD1 covers 8 bases. The V gene's germline CDR1 is SNHLY and CDR2 FYNNEI. This CDR3 spans 14 amino acids. V shed 4 bases, J shed 3 bases, and the junction held 5 bases outside the gene matches.

The V call is TRBV29-1, the J call TRBJ1-2; D is unresolved. Germline V gene sequence: CDR1 SQVTM, CDR2 ANQGSEA. This CDR3 contains 12 residues. The V end was cut by 3 bases, the J end by 5 bases, with 10 bases between. As DNA, the CDR3 is TGCAGCGTTGAGTGGAGCCCGTATGGCTACACCTTC. Protein: CSVEWSPYGYTF.

This chain joins TRBV29-1 and TRBJ2-7; D perhaps matches TRBD2 (5 bases). The CDR3 has 13 residues. The germline gives CDR1 SQVTM, CDR2 ANQGSEA. V lost 6 bases and J lost 4, with 16 bases in between. In DNA form, the CDR3 reads TGCAGCGTAATGGACGGTGGCGGGTACGAGCAGTACTTC. This codes for CSVMDGGGYEQYF.

This chain uses TRBV30 with TRBJ1-2, with a possible D match to TRBD1 (6 bases). Germline CDR1 reads GTSNPN; CDR2 reads SVGIG (reference sequence). This CDR3 is 14 amino acids long. Trimming cost V 7 bases and J 5 bases, with 20 bases left between them. The CDR3 sequence: CASSGDEWGYGYTF. CDR3 DNA sequence: TGTGCCTCCTCAGGGGACGAATGGGGTTATGGCTACACCTTC. The whole variable domain, filled in from reference TRBV30 and TRBJ1-2, reads SQTIHQWPATLVQPVGSPLSLECTVEGTSNPNLYWYRQAAGRGLQLLFYSVGIGQISSEVPQNLSASRPQDRQFILSSKKLLLSDSGFYLCASSGDEWGYGYTFGSGTRLTVV.